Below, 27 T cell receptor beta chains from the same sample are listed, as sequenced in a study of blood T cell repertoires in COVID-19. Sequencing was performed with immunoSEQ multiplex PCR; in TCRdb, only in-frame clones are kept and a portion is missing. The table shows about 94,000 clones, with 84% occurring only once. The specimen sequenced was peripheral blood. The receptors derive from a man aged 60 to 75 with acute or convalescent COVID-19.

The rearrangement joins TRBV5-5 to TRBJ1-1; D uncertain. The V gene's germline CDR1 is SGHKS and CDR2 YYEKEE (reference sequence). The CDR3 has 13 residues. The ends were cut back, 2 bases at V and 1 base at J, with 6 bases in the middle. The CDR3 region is CASSLGGNTEAFF. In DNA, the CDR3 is TGTGCCAGCAGCTTAGGAGGGAACACTGAAGCTTTCTTT.

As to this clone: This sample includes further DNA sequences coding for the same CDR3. This CDR3 reads CASSYSIQGADYGYTF. Here the CDR3 DNA reads TGTGCCAGCAGTTACTCGATCCAGGGGGCCGACTATGGCTACACCTTC. The chain uses TRBV6-2 or TRBV6-3 and TRBJ1-2; the match to TRBD1 covers 8 bases. The CDR3 is made up of 16 amino acids. Trimming removed 0 bases from V and 3 bases from J; junction bases left unmatched: 6. Germline CDR1 reads MNHEY; CDR2 reads SVGEGT.

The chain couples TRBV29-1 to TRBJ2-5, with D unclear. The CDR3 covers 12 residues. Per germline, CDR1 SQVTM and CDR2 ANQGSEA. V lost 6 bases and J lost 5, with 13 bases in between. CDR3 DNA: TGCAGCGTACGGTCCTCCATGGAGACCCAGTACTTC. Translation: CSVRSSMETQYF.

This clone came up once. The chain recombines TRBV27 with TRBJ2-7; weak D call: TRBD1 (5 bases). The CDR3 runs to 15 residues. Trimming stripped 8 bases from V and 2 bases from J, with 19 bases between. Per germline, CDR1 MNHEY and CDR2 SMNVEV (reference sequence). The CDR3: CASGATTVLPYEQYF. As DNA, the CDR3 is TGTGCCAGCGGCGCAACGACAGTTTTACCCTACGAGCAGTACTTC.

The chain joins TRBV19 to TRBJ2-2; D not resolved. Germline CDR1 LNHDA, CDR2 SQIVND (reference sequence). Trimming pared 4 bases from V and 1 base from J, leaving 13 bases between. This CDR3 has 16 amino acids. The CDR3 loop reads CASSNFLQMNTGELFF. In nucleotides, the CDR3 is TGTGCCAGTAGTAATTTCTTGCAGATGAACACCGGGGAGCTGTTTTTT.

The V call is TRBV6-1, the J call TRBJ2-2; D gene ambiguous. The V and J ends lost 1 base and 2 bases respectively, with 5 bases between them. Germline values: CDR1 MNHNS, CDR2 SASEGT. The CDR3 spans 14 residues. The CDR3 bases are TGTGCCAGCAGTGAAGAACTAAACACCGGGGAGCTGTTTTTT. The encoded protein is CASSEELNTGELFF.

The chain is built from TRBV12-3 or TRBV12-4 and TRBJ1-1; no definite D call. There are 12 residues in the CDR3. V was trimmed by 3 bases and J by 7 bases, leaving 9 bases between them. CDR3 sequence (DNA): TGTGCCAGCAGTTTGGCCCTTTTTGAAGCTTTCTTT. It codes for CASSLALFEAFF.

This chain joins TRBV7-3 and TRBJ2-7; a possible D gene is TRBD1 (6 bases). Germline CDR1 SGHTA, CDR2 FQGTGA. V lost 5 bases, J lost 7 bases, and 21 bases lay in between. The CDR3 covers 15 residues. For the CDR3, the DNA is TGTGCCAGCAGCCCAACGGGCAGGGGAACTGGAGAGCAGTACTTC. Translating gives CASSPTGRGTGEQYF.

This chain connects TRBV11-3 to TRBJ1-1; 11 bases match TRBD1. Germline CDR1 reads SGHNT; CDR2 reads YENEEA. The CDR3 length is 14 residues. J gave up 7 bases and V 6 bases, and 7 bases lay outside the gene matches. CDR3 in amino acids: CASSKDRGLGEAFF. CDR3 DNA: TGTGCCAGCAGTAAGGACAGGGGGCTTGGTGAAGCTTTCTTT.

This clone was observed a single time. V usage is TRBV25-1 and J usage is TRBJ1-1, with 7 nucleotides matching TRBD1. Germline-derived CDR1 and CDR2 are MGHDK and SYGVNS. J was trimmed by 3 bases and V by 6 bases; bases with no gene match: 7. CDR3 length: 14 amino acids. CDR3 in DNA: TGTGCCAGCAGGTCAGGGGGTTTCGACACTGAAGCTTTCTTT. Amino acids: CASRSGGFDTEAFF.

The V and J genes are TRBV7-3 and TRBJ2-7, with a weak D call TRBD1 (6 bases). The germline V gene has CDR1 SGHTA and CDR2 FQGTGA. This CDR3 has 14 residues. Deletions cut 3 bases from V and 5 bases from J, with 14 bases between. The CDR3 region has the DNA TGTGCCAGCAGCTTGGGCAGGGGTCCGGACGAGCAGTACTTC. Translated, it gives CASSLGRGPDEQYF.

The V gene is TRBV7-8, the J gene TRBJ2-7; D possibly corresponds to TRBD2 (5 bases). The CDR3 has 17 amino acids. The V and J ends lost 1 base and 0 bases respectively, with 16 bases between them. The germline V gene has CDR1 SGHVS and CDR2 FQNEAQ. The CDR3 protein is CASSLVGAGSSSYEQYF. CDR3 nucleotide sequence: TGTGCCAGCAGCTTAGTGGGTGCGGGCTCGAGCTCCTACGAGCAGTACTTC.

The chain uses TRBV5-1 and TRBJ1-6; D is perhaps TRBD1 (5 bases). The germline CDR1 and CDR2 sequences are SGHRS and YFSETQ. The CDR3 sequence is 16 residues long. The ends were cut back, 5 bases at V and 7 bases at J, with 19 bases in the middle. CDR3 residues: CASSSTEMLGNSPLHF. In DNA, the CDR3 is TGCGCCAGCAGTTCGACAGAGATGCTAGGAAATTCACCCCTCCACTTT. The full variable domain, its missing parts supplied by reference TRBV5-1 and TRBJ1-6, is KAGVTQTPRYLIKTRGQQVTLSCSPISGHRSVSWYQQTPGQGLQFLFEYFSETQRNKGNFPGRFSGRQFSNSRSEMNVSTLELGDSALYLCASSSTEMLGNSPLHFGNGTRLTVT.

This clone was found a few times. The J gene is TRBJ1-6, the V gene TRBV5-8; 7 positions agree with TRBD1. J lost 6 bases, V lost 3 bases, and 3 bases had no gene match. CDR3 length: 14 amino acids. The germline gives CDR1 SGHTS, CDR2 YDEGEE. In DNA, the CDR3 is TGTGCCAGCAGCTCAGGGACAGTTAATTCACCCCTCCACTTT. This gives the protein CASSSGTVNSPLHF.

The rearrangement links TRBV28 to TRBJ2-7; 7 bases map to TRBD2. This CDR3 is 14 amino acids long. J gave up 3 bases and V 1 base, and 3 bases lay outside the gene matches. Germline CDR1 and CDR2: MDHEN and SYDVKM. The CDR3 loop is CASSLYGGVYEQYF. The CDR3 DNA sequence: TGTGCCAGCAGTTTATATGGGGGGGTCTACGAGCAGTACTTC.

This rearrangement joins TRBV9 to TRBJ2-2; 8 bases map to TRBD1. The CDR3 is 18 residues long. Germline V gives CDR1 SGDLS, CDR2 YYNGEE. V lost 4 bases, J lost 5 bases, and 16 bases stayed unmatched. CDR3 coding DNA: TGTGCCAGCAGCCACCGGAGACAGGGGACGCCTGAAACCGGGGAGCTGTTTTTT. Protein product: CASSHRRQGTPETGELFF.

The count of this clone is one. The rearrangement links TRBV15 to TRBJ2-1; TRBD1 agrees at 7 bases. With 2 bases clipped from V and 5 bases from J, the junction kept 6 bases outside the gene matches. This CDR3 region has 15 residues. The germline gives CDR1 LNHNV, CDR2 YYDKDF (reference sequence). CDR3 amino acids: CATSRTGVSDNEQFF. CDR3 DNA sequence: TGTGCCACCAGCAGAACAGGGGTGAGTGACAATGAGCAGTTCTTC.

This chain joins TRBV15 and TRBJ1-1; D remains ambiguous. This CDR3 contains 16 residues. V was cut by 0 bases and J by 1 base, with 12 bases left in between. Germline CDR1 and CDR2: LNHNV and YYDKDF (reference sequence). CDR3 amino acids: CATSRDLADWNTEAFF. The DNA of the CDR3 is TGTGCCACCAGCAGAGATCTGGCCGATTGGAACACTGAAGCTTTCTTT.

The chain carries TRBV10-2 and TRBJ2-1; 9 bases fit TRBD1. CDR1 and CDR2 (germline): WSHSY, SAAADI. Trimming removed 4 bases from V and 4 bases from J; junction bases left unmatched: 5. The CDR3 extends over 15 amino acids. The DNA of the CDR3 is TGCGCCAGCAGTGGGGGACAGGGAAGGTACAATGAGCAGTTCTTC. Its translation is CASSGGQGRYNEQFF.

The CDR3 here is CASSQRGLVDTGELFF. Written as DNA, the CDR3 is TGTGCCAGCAGCCAAAGGGGATTGGTGGACACCGGGGAGCTGTTTTTT. J is TRBJ2-2 and V is TRBV11-2; D is perhaps TRBD1 (5 bases). The CDR3 loop spans 16 amino acids. Germline values: CDR1 SGHAT, CDR2 FQNNGV. V lost 5 bases and J 3 bases, leaving 16 bases between the germline ends. The whole variable domain, filled in from reference TRBV11-2 and TRBJ2-2, reads EAGVAQSPRYKIIEKRQSVAFWCNPISGHATLYWYQQILGQGPKLLIQFQNNGVVDDSQLPKDRFSAERLKGVDSTLKIQPAKLEDSAVYLCASSQRGLVDTGELFFGEGSRLTVL.

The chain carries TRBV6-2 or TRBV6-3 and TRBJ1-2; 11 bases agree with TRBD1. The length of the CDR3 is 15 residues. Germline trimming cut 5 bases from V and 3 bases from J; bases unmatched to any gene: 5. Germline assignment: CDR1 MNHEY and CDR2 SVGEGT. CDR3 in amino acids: CASSDGQGAYYGYTF. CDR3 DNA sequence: TGTGCCAGCAGTGACGGACAGGGGGCTTACTATGGCTACACCTTC.

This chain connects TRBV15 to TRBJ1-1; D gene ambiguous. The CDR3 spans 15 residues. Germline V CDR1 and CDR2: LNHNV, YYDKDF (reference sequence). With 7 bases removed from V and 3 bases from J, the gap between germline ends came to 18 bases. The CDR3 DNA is TGTGCCACCACAGAAACTACGGAGCATTACACTGAAGCTTTCTTT. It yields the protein CATTETTEHYTEAFF.

This CDR3 reads CASSEGPRTGVQPQHF. CDR3 nucleotide sequence: TGTGCCAGCAGTGAAGGTCCGAGGACAGGGGTTCAGCCCCAGCATTTT. The chain links TRBV2 to TRBJ1-5, with 9 bases identical to TRBD1. Germline V gene sequence: CDR1 SNHLY, CDR2 FYNNEI. This CDR3 comprises 16 residues. V shed 1 base, J shed 6 bases, and the junction held 7 bases outside the gene matches.

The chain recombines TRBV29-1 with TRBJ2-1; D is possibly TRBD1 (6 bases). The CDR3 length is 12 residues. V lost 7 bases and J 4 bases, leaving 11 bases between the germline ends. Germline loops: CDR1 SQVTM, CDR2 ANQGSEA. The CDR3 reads CSGGTQYNEQFF. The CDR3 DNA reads TGCAGCGGGGGGACACAATACAATGAGCAGTTCTTC.

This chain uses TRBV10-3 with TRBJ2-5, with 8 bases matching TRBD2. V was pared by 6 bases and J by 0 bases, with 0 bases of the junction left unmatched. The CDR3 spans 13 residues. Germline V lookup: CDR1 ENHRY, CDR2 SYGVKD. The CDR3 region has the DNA TGTGCCATCAGCGGGGGGGACCAAGAGACCCAGTACTTC. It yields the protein CAISGGDQETQYF.

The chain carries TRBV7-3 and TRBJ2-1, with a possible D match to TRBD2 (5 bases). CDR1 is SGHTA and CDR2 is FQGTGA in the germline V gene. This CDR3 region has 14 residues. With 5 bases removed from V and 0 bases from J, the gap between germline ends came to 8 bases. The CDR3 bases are TGTGCCAGCAGCAAAGGGAGCTCCTACAATGAGCAGTTCTTC. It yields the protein CASSKGSSYNEQFF. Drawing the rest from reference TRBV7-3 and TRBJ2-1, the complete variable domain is GAGVSQTPSNKVTEKGKYVELRCDPISGHTALYWYRQSLGQGPEFLIYFQGTGAADDSGLPNDRFFAVRPEGSVSTLKIQRTERGDSAVYLCASSKGSSYNEQFFGPGTRLTVL.

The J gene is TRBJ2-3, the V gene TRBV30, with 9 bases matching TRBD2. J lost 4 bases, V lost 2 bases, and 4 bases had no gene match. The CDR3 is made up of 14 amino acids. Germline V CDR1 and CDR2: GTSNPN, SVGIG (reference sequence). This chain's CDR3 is CAWSPSGAPDTQYF. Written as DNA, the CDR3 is TGTGCCTGGAGTCCTAGCGGGGCTCCAGATACGCAGTATTTT.